The sequence of this T cell receptor beta chain was determined in a study of Japanese encephalitis immunity and Zika vaccine responses (dated by TCRdb to the early 2020s). In terms of the full investigation: Each included participant got alum-adjuvanted ZPIV three times, at weeks 0, 4 and 28, with every dose being 5.0 ug. About a dozen participants were given two doses of JEV vaccine (IXIARO) 28 days apart, two to three months before the first ZPIV dose. One dose of YFV vaccine (YF-VAX) was administered before ZPIV to about a dozen participants, and several participants were flavivirus-naive. For TCR sequencing, more than five representative participants were selected from each pre-vaccination group, and samples were taken at week 0 (after pre-vaccination, before ZPIV) and at week 52. TCR repertoires were also analyzed from a few flavivirus-naive individuals at weeks 2, 6 and 52 after starting ZPIV vaccination. Stimulations used ZIKV structural-protein peptide pools split into flavivirus-conserved and non-conserved sets, or JEV or YFV peptides matching the pre-vaccination. ZIKV peptides were 15-mers overlapping by 11 residues, selected for NetMHCpan/NetMHCII-predicted epitopes with affinity below 50 nM. The study examined whether earlier vaccination against Japanese encephalitis virus (JEV) or yellow fever virus (YFV) influenced CD4 T cell responses to the Zika vaccine.

The receptor library was made with 5' RACE. Before sequencing, the TCRbeta libraries were pooled in amounts proportional to the number of cells sorted for each library. Total RNA was extracted from sorted cells with RNAzol RT, and cDNA was synthesized with an oligo(dT) primer and a template-switching oligo. Using Kapa HiFi, PCR amplified the TCRbeta V-CDR3-J region between a SMARTer oligo primer and a TCRbeta constant-region primer. A second PCR attached Illumina adaptors and sample-specific index barcodes, followed by HighPrep bead cleanup and Bioanalyzer confirmation of a band of roughly 650 bp. Libraries were sequenced on an Illumina MiSeq with 2x151 bp paired-end reads. On the study's bioinformatics: Reads were demultiplexed with an in-house Java program, and MiXCR assigned TCRbeta annotations and counted clonotypes. Repertoire overlap was assessed with Morisita-Horn indices from the R package vegan, and UPGMA clustering and Circos plots of recurring clonotypes were generated. Shannon diversity and richness were normalized to the maximum possible value based on input cell numbers, so that values between 0 and 1 were obtained. MUSCLE was used to align CDR3beta sequences, SeqinR to compute distances, and R to plot multidimensional scaling. Using fastp at Q25 and MiXCR, TCRdb reprocessed the public reads and kept productive beta chains. Each record represents a unique CDR3 protein, reported with the most common genes and DNA among its rows. These V and J calls originate from TCRdb's pipeline instead of the authors' own analysis. This sample is represented by more than 200 distinct CDR3 sequences; more than 5% of them were singletons. The top ten clonotypes cover under 50% of the sample.

The V end gives up 3 bases and the J end 2 bases, leaving 1 base in the junction not matched to a gene. Looking up the germline V gene yields CDR1 SGDLS and CDR2 YYNGEE. The CDR3 starts with the cysteine, ends with the phenylalanine, and has 14 residues. Just the 42-base CDR3 DNA is kept, in frame starting at base 1. PBMCs were labeled with CellTrace CFSE and cultured for about six days in RPMI with roughly 8% human serum plus peptide pools at about 1 ug/mL each. On a BD FACSAria, proliferating CD4 T cells were sorted without fixation as live CD56-CD19-CD16-CD3+CD4+ CFSE-low cells. Enrolled adults were healthy and seronegative for ZIKV, JEV, YFV, DENV and WNV by microneutralization screening. Samples were obtained from a phase 1, double-blinded, randomized, placebo-controlled trial of an alum-adjuvanted Zika purified-inactivated virus (ZPIV) vaccine. Peripheral blood mononuclear cells were isolated using a standard procedure and then kept frozen in liquid nitrogen until they were used.

General findings and caveats noted by the study authors: Compared with YFV-pre-vaccinated donors, JEV-pre-vaccinated donors had higher repertoire similarity across time-points and stimulations, indicating that more clonotypes were common to ZIKV and JEV stimulation. Samples were clustered by participant, with no similarity observed between individuals, suggesting that no public TCRs were detected. CD8 T cell responses to ZIKV peptide pools were of very low magnitude and seen in only a few individuals. The analysis covered only a subset of trial participants who had three doses and adequate samples, rather than the whole vaccinated cohort. The individual peptides behind the cross-reactive responses were not identified because limits on sample size made peptide-pool deconvolution impossible. In JEV-pre-vaccinated donors, the repertoire richness of CD4 T cells responding to conserved ZIKV epitopes dropped significantly after ZPIV.

This clonotype is termed large (0.1 to 1%). Base qualities are not provided; no much larger clone lies one nucleotide away. This TCR was recovered from an adult woman who received an inactivated Zika virus vaccine. The chain is encoded by TRBV9 joined to TRBJ1-4, with 7 junctional bases fitting TRBD1. Source: antigen-activated CD4+ T cells from blood, cultured, taken during a Zika inactivated vaccine study. The sequenced DNA is TGTGCCAGCAGCGAACAGGGGACTAATGAAAAACTGTTTTTT. Protein translation: CASSEQGTNEKLFF.